This is a list of T cell receptor beta chains from one sample in a study of control samples from healthy donors and cancer patients. TCRdb's copy holds only in-frame clones and misses some; the assay was immunoSEQ multiplex PCR. The table lists about 110,000 clones, 70% to 85% of them singletons. The sample taken for sequencing was blood. The receptors shown here come from a man aged 18 to 29 in good health. The CDR3 runs from the conserved cysteine through the conserved F or W. The D gene is left open where the match is weak. Rows may omit the clone size; those that give it use once, few, many or a size class.

>TRBD1|.|TRBJ2-7|TRBV28
TGTGCCAGCGGACAGGCGGTCTCCTACGAGCAGTACTTC
CASGQAVSYEQYF
>.|.|TRBJ2-6|TRBV5-1
TGCGCCAGCAGCAGGGGCGCCGGTGCGGGCCTCTCTGGGGCCAACGTCCTGACTTTC
CASSRGAGAGLSGANVLTF
>.|.|TRBJ2-1|TRBV27
TGTGCCAGCAGTCCTTCTAGTTGGAATGAGCAGTTCTTC
CASSPSSWNEQFF
>.|few|TRBJ1-1|TRBV20-1
TGCAGTGCTAGTAGCCAGGGATGGACCCCTGAAGCTTTCTTT
CSASSQGWTPEAFF
>.|.|TRBJ2-4|TRBV6-5
TGTGCCAGCAGTTACGCAGGAGCCAAAAACATTCAGTACTTC
CASSYAGAKNIQYF
>.|once|TRBJ2-2|TRBV7-2
TGTGCCAGCAGCGCCCTCCTTGACACCGGGGAGCTGTTTTTT
CASSALLDTGELFF
>TRBD1|.|TRBJ2-5|TRBV14
TGTGCCAGCAGCCAACAGGGGGCAAAAGAGACCCAGTACTTC
CASSQQGAKETQYF
>TRBD1|.|TRBJ1-2|TRBV7-2
TGTGCCAGCAGCTTAGCCGGGACAGTTGATGGCTACACCTTC
CASSLAGTVDGYTF
>.|.|TRBJ1-2|TRBV14
TGTGCCAGCAGCCAAGATCGGATTCAAACCTATGGCTACACCTTC
CASSQDRIQTYGYTF
>TRBD1|few|TRBJ2-2|TRBV7-2
TGTGCCAGCTATACAGGGGTTTCCACCGGGGAGCTGTTTTTT
CASYTGVSTGELFF
>TRBD1|few|TRBJ1-2|TRBV19
TGTGCCAGTAGTATAGATCTACCCTCGGGACAGGGGAATGGCTACACCTTC
CASSIDLPSGQGNGYTF
>.|.|TRBJ2-5|TRBV6-5
TGTGCCAGCGGGATGCACACAGCAAGAGATACCCAGTACTTC
CASGMHTARDTQYF
>.|.|TRBJ2-1|TRBV7-2
TGTGCCAGTAGTAATCACAATGAGCAGTTCTTC
CASSNHNEQFF
>.|.|TRBJ1-4|TRBV6-5
TGTGCCAGCAGCCACGGGACACTTAATGAAAAACTGTTTTTT
CASSHGTLNEKLFF
>TRBD1|.|TRBJ2-2|TRBV11-3
TGTGCCAGCAGCTTAGGCCAGGGGGCAACCGGGGAGCTGTTTTTT
CASSLGQGATGELFF
>.|.|TRBJ2-5|TRBV7-9
TGTGCCAGCAGCCCGATACCGCCTGAGACCCAGTACTTC
CASSPIPPETQYF
>.|.|TRBJ2-7|TRBV6-5
TGTGCCAGCATGGTCGACGGGACTTCCTACGAGCAGTACTTC
CASMVDGTSYEQYF
>.|.|TRBJ1-3|TRBV2
TGTGCCAGCAGCCCTAATAGGGCCATCGGAGGAAACACCATATATTTT
CASSPNRAIGGNTIYF
>TRBD1|few|TRBJ1-2|TRBV6-2/TRBV6-3
TGTGCCAGCAGTTACACAGGGGGCGCAGAGGGCTACACCTTC
CASSYTGGAEGYTF
>TRBD2|.|TRBJ2-3|TRBV7-8
TGTGCCAGCAGCAACCGACTAGCGGGCGGCGGGTCGGATACGCAGTATTTT
CASSNRLAGGGSDTQYF
>.|once|TRBJ1-4|TRBV25-1
TGTGCCAGCAGTTCAGGGTCCGCTAATGAAAAACTGTTTTTT
CASSSGSANEKLFF
>TRBD1|.|TRBJ1-2|TRBV18
TGTGCCAGCTCCCGGACAGGGGGCATGGACTATGGCTACACCTTC
CASSRTGGMDYGYTF
>TRBD1|.|TRBJ1-2|TRBV19
TGTGCCAGTACCCCCTCCCAGGGGGCGCGTTATGGCTACACCTTC
CASTPSQGARYGYTF
>.|.|TRBJ2-6|TRBV7-6
TGTGCCAGCAGCCCGGGGGCCCAAAGGGCATCCAACGTCCTGACTTTC
CASSPGAQRASNVLTF
>.|.|TRBJ2-3|TRBV27
TGTGCCAGCACCTCACCATTGGGAGGGGGGGAGTATTTT
CASTSPLGGGEYF
>.|.|TRBJ1-5|TRBV28
TGTGCCAGCAGTCCGGGGGCGTGGCAGCCCCAGCATTTT
CASSPGAWQPQHF
>TRBD2|.|TRBJ2-1|TRBV2
TGTGCCAGCAGTGATCAGGCGCGGGCTAGCGGGGGGAAAGAGCAGTTCTTC
CASSDQARASGGKEQFF
>TRBD1|.|TRBJ1-6|TRBV5-6
TGTGCCAGCAGCTCGGACAGGGTCAATTCACCCCTCCACTTT
CASSSDRVNSPLHF
>.|.|TRBJ1-1|TRBV19
TGTGCCAGTAGTATTTCGTCAGGGACCACTGAAGCTTTCTTT
CASSISSGTTEAFF
>.|.|TRBJ1-1|TRBV18
TGTGCCACCGCAGAGGGACAGAACACTGAAGCTTTCTTT
CATAEGQNTEAFF